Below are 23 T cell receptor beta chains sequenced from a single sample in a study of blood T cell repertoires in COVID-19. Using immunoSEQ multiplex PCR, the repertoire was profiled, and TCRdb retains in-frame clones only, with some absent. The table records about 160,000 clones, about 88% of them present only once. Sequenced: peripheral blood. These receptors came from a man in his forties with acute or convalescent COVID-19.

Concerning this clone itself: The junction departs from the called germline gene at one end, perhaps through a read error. CDR3 amino acids: CASGIDSLTGGSF. The CDR3 bases are TGCGCCAGCGGGATCGATTCATTGACAGGGGGATCCTTC. The rearrangement links TRBV10-2 to TRBJ2-7; TRBD1 aligns across 9 bases. CDR1 and CDR2 from the germline V gene are WSHSY and SAAADI. This CDR3 contains 13 residues.

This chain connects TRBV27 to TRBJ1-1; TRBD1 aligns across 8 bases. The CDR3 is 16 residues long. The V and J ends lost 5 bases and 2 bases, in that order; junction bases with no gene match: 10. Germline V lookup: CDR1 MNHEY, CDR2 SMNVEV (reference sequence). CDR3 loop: CASSPRQGSINTEAFF. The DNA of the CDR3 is TGTGCCAGCAGTCCGAGACAGGGGAGCATAAACACTGAAGCTTTCTTT.

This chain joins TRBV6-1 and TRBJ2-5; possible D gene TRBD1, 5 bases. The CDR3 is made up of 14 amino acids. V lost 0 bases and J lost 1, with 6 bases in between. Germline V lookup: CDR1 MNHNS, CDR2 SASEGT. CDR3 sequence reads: CASSEATVQETQYF. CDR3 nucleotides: TGTGCCAGCAGTGAAGCGACAGTCCAAGAGACCCAGTACTTC.

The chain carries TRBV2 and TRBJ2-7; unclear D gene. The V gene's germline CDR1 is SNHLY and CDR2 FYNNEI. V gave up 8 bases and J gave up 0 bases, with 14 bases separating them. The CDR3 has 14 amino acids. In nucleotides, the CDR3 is TGTGCCAGCGATAGTTCACCGAGCTCCTACGAGCAGTACTTC. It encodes CASDSSPSSYEQYF.

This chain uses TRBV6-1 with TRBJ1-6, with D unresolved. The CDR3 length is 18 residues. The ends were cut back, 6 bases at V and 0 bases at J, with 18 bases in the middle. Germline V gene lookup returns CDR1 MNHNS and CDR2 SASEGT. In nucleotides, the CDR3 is TGTGCCAGCAGAGAAACTTTCAGGAGGGACTCCTATAATTCACCCCTCCACTTT. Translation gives CASRETFRRDSYNSPLHF.

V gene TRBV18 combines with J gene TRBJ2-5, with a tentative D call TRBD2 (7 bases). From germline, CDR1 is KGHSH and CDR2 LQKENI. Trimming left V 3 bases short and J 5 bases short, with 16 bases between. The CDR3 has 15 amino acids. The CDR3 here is CASSPPGGAQETQYF. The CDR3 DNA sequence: TGTGCCAGCTCACCCCCGGGGGGCGCCCAGGAGACCCAGTACTTC.

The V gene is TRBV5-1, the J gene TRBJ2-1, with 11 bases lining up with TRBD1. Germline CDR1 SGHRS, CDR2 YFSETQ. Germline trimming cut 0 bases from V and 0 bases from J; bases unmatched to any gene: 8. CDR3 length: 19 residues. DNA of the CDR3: TGCGCCAGCAGCTTGGATAGGACAGGGGGCCCACTCTCCTACAATGAGCAGTTCTTC. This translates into CASSLDRTGGPLSYNEQFF. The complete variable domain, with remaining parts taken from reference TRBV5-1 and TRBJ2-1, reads KAGVTQTPRYLIKTRGQQVTLSCSPISGHRSVSWYQQTPGQGLQFLFEYFSETQRNKGNFPGRFSGRQFSNSRSEMNVSTLELGDSALYLCASSLDRTGGPLSYNEQFFGPGTRLTVL.

The CDR3 nucleotides read TGTGCCAGCAGCCAAGAACAGAACACTGAAGCTTTCTTT. Protein product: CASSQEQNTEAFF. The chain recombines TRBV4-2 with TRBJ1-1, with D uncertain. The CDR3 is 13 residues long. V was shortened by 0 bases and J by 1 base, with 3 bases between the two germline ends. CDR1 is LGHNA, CDR2 YNFKEQ, per germline.

CDR3 protein: CASSIGKAGPYNEQFF. Written as DNA, the CDR3 is TGTGCCAGTAGTATCGGTAAAGCGGGGCCCTACAATGAGCAGTTCTTC. V gene TRBV19 combines with J gene TRBJ2-1, with TRBD2 matching 7 bases. From germline, CDR1 is LNHDA and CDR2 SQIVND (reference sequence). This CDR3 has 16 amino acids. Losses at the gene ends were 3 bases for V and 2 bases for J; bases not matched to a gene: 7.

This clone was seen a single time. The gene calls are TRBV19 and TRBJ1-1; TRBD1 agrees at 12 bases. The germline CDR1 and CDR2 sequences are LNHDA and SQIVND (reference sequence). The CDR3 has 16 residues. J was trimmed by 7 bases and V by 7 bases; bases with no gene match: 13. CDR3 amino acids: CASTLVGTGGMGEAFF. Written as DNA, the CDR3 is TGTGCCAGTACCCTCGTGGGGACAGGGGGCATGGGTGAAGCTTTCTTT.

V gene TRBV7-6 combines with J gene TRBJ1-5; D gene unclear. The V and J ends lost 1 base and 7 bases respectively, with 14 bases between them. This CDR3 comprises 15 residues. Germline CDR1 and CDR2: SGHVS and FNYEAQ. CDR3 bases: TGTGCCAGCAGCTTAGACGGCGGGAGTGGGCAGCCCCAGCATTTT. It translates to CASSLDGGSGQPQHF.

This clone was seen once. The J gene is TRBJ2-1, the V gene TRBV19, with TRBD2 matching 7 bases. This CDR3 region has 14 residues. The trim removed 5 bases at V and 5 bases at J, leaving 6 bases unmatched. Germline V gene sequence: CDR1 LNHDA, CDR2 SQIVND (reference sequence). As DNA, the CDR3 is TGTGCCAGTAGTTCGGGACTAACAGACAATGAGCAGTTCTTC. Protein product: CASSSGLTDNEQFF.

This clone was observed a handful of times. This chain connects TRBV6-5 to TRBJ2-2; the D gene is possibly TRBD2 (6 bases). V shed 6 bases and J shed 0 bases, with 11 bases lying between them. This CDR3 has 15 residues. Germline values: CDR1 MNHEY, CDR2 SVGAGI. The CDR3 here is CASRPEGTNTGELFF. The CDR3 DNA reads TGTGCCAGCAGGCCGGAGGGAACGAACACCGGGGAGCTGTTTTTT.

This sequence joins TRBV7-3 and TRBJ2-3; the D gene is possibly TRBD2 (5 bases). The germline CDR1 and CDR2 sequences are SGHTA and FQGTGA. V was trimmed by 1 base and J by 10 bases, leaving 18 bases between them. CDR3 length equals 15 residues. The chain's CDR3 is CASSLNGDWTNPQYF. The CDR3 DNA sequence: TGTGCCAGCAGCTTAAACGGGGATTGGACCAACCCGCAGTATTTT.

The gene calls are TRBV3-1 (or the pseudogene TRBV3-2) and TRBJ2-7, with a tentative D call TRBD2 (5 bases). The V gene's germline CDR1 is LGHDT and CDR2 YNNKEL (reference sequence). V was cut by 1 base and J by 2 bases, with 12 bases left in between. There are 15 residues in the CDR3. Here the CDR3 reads CASSQGLPGTYEQYF. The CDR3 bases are TGTGCCAGCAGCCAAGGACTCCCGGGGACCTACGAGCAGTACTTC.

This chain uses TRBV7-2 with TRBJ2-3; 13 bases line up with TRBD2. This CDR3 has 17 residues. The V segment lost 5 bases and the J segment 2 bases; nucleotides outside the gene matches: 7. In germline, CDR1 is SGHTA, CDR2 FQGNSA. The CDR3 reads CASSTGLAGPDTDTQYF. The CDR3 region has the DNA TGTGCCAGCAGCACGGGACTAGCGGGGCCCGACACAGATACGCAGTATTTT. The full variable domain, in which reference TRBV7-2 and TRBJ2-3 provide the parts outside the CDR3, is GAGVSQSPSNKVTEKGKDVELRCDPISGHTALYWYRQSLGQGLEFLIYFQGNSAPDKSGLPSDRFSAERTGGSVSTLTIQRTQQEDSAVYLCASSTGLAGPDTDTQYFGPGTRLTVL.

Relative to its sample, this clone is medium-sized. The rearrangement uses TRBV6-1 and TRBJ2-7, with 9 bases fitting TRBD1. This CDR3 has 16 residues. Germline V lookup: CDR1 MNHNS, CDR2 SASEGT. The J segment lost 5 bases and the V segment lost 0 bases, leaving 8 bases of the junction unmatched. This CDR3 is CASSEAQDRGWDEQYF. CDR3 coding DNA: TGTGCCAGCAGTGAAGCGCAGGACAGGGGATGGGACGAGCAGTACTTC.

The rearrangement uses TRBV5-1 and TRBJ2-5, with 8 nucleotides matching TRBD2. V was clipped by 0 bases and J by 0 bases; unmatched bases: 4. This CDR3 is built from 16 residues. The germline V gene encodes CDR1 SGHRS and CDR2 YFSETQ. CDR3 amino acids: CASSLGAGGNQETQYF. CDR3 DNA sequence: TGCGCCAGCAGCTTGGGGGCGGGGGGCAACCAAGAGACCCAGTACTTC.

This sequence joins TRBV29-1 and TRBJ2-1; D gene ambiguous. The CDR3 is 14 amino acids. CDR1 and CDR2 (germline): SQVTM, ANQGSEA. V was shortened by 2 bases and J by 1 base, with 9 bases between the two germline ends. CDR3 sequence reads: CSVEYSPSYNEQFF. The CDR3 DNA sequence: TGCAGCGTTGAATACTCGCCTTCCTACAATGAGCAGTTCTTC.

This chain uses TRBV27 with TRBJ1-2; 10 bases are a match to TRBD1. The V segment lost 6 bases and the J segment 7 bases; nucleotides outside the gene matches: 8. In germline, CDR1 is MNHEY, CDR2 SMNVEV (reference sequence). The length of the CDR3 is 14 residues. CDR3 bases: TGTGCCAGCAGCCCCGGGACAGGGGTGCGTGGCTACACCTTC. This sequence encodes CASSPGTGVRGYTF.

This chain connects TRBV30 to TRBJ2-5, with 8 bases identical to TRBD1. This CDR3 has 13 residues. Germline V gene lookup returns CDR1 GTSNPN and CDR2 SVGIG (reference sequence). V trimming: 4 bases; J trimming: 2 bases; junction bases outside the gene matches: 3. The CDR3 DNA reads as TGTGCCTGGAACAGGGACAGGCAAGAGACCCAGTACTTC. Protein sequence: CAWNRDRQETQYF.

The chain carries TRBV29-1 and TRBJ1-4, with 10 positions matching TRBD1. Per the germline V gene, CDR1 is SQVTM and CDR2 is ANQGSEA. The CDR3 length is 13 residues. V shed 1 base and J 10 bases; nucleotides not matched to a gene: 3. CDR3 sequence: CSVEGDRGGKLFF. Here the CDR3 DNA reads TGCAGCGTTGAAGGGGACAGGGGAGGAAAACTGTTTTTT.

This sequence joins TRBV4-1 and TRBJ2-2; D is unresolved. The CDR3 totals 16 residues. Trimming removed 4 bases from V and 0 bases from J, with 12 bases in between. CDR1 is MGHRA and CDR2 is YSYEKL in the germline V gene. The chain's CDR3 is CASSRDRLANTGELFF. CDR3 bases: TGCGCCAGCAGCCGAGACCGCCTAGCGAACACCGGGGAGCTGTTTTTT.